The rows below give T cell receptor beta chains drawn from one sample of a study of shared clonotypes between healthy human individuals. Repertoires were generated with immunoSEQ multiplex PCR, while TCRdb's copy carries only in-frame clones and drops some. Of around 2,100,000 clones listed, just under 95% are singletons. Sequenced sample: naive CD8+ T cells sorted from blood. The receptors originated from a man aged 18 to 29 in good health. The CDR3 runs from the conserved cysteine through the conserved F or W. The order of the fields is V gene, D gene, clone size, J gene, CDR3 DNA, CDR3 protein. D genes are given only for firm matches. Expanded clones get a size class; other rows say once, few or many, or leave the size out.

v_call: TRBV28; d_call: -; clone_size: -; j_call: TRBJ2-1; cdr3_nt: TGTGCCAGCAGTCCGGACGAGGGCAATGAGCAGTTCTTC; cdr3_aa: CASSPDEGNEQFF
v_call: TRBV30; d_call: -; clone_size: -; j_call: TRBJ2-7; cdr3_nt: TGTGCCTGGAGTACTCCTGGGAGCTCCTACGAGCAGTACTTC; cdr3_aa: CAWSTPGSSYEQYF
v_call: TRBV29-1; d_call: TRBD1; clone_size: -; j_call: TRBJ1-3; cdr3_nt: TGCAGCGTTGGGGGGACAGACTACTCTGGAAACACCATATATTTT; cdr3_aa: CSVGGTDYSGNTIYF
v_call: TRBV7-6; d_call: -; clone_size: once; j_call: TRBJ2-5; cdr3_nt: TGTGCCAGCAGCTTAGTAGTATTGGAGACCCAGTACTTC; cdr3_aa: CASSLVVLETQYF
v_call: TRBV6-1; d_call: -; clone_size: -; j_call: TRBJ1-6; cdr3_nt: TGTGCCAGCAGTGAGGTAGGCTGGCAGAGCTCCTATAATTCACCCCTCCACTTT; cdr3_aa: CASSEVGWQSSYNSPLHF
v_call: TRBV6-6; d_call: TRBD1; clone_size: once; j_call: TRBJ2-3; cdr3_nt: TGTGCCAGCAGTTACACAGGGGTTAGCACAGATACGCAGTATTTT; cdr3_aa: CASSYTGVSTDTQYF
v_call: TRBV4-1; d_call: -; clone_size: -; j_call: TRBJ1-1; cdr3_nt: TGCGCCAGCAGCCACGCGGTCTCGGACACTGAAGCTTTCTTT; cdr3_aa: CASSHAVSDTEAFF
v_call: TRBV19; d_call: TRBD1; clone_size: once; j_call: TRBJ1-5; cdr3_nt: TGTGCCAGTAGTTGGGACAGGGAAAGTCAGCCCCAGCATTTT; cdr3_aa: CASSWDRESQPQHF
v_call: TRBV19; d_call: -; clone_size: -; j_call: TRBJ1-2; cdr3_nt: TGTGCCAGTAGTATTAGCGGGGACTATGGCTACACCTTC; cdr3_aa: CASSISGDYGYTF
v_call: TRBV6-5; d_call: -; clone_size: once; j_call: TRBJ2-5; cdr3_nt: TGTGCCAGCAGTTGGACAGTCCCCCAAGAGACCCAGTACTTC; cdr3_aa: CASSWTVPQETQYF
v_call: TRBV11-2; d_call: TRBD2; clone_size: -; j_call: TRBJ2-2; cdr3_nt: TGTGCCAGCAGCTTAGGTCTAGCGGGGGGTTACACCGGGGAGCTGTTTTTT; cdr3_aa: CASSLGLAGGYTGELFF
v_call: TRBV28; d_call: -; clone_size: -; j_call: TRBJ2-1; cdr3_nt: TGTGCCAGCAGCATAACGGGTGAATACAATGAGCAGTTCTTC; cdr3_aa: CASSITGEYNEQFF
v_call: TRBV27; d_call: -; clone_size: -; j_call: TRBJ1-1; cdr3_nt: TGTGCCAGCACTCGGGACCCTTGGACTGAAGCTTTCTTT; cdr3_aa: CASTRDPWTEAFF
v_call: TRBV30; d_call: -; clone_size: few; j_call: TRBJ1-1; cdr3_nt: TGTGCCTGGAGCCCGACATTCAGCACTGAAGCTTTCTTT; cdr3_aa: CAWSPTFSTEAFF
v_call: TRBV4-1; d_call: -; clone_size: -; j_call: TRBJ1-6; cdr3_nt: TGCGCCAGCAGCCAAAAAGAGCAAAGGAATTCACCCCTCCACTTT; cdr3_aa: CASSQKEQRNSPLHF
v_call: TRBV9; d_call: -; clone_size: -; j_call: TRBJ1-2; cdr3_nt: TGTGCCAGCAGCGGGACACTCAACTATGGCTACACCTTC; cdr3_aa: CASSGTLNYGYTF
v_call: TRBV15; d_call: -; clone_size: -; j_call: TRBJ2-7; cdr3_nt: TGTGCCACCAGCAGAGAACGACGTTCCGAATTTGGGCAGTACTTC; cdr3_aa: CATSRERRSEFGQYF
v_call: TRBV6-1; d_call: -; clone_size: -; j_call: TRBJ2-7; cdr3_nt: TGTGCCAGCAGTGAATATGTAGGCTACGAGCAGTACTTC; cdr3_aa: CASSEYVGYEQYF
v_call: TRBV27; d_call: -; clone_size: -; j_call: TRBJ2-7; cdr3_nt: TGTGCCAGCAGTATCGCATTCCGGGCCACCTACGAGCAGTACTTC; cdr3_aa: CASSIAFRATYEQYF
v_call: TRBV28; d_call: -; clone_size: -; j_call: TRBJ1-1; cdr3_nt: TGTGCCAGCAGTTCCACGGGACGGCAGTTGAACACTGAAGCTTTCTTT; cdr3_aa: CASSSTGRQLNTEAFF
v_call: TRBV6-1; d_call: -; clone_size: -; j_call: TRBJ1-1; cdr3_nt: TGTGCCAGCAGCCCAGGGGTGTTCGGTACTGAAGCTTTCTTT; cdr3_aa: CASSPGVFGTEAFF
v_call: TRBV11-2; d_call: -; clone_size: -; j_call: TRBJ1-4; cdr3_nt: TGTGCCAGCAGCTCCAAAGGGGAGTTTGGGCCCGGGTGGGAAAAACTGTTTTTT; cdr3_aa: CASSSKGEFGPGWEKLFF
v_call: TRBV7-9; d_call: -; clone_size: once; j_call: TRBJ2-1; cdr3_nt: TGTGCCAGCAGCTTAGAAGGCTGGTTCAATGAGCAGTTCTTC; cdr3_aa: CASSLEGWFNEQFF
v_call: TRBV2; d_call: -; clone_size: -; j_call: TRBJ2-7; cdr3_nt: TGTGCTGTTTGGAGCGGACGAACCTACGAGCAGTACTTC; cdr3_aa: CAVWSGRTYEQYF
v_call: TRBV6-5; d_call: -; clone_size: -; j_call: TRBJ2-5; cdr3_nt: TGTGCCAGCAGTCAAGTGGGGGGCGAAGAGACCCAGTACTTC; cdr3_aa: CASSQVGGEETQYF
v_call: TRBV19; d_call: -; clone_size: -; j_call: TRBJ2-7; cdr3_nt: TGTGCCAGTAGTATAGAAAACCGAGCCTACGAGCAGTACTTC; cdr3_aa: CASSIENRAYEQYF
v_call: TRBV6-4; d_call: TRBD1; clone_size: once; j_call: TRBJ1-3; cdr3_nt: TGTGCCAGCAGCAATCCTAAGGACAGGGGAGCTGGAAACACCATATATTTT; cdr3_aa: CASSNPKDRGAGNTIYF
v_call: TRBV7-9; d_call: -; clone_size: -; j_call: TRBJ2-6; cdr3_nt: TGTGCCAGCAGCTTAGTTGGGGCCAACGTCCTGACTTTC; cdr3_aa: CASSLVGANVLTF
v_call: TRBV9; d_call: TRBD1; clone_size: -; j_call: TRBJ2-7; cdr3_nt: TGTGCCAGCAGCGACCAGACAGGGGTCGACGAGCAGTACTTC; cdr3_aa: CASSDQTGVDEQYF
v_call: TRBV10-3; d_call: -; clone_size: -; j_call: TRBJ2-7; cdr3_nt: TGTGCCATCAGTATTCGAGACACGTACCCCGAGCAGTACTTC; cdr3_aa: CAISIRDTYPEQYF
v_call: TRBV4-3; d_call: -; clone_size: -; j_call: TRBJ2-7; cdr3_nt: TGCGCCAGCAGCCAAGATTTTGGAGGAGCCTACGAGCAGTACTTC; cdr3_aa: CASSQDFGGAYEQYF
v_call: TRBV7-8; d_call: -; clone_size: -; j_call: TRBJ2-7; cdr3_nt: TGTGCCAGCAGCTTAGAGGAGGGCAGCACTTGGCAGTACTTC; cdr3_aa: CASSLEEGSTWQYF
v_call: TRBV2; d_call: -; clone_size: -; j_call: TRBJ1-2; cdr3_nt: TGTGCCAGCAGTGAAGAGGGAACAGATGGGAACTATGGCTACACCTTC; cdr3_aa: CASSEEGTDGNYGYTF